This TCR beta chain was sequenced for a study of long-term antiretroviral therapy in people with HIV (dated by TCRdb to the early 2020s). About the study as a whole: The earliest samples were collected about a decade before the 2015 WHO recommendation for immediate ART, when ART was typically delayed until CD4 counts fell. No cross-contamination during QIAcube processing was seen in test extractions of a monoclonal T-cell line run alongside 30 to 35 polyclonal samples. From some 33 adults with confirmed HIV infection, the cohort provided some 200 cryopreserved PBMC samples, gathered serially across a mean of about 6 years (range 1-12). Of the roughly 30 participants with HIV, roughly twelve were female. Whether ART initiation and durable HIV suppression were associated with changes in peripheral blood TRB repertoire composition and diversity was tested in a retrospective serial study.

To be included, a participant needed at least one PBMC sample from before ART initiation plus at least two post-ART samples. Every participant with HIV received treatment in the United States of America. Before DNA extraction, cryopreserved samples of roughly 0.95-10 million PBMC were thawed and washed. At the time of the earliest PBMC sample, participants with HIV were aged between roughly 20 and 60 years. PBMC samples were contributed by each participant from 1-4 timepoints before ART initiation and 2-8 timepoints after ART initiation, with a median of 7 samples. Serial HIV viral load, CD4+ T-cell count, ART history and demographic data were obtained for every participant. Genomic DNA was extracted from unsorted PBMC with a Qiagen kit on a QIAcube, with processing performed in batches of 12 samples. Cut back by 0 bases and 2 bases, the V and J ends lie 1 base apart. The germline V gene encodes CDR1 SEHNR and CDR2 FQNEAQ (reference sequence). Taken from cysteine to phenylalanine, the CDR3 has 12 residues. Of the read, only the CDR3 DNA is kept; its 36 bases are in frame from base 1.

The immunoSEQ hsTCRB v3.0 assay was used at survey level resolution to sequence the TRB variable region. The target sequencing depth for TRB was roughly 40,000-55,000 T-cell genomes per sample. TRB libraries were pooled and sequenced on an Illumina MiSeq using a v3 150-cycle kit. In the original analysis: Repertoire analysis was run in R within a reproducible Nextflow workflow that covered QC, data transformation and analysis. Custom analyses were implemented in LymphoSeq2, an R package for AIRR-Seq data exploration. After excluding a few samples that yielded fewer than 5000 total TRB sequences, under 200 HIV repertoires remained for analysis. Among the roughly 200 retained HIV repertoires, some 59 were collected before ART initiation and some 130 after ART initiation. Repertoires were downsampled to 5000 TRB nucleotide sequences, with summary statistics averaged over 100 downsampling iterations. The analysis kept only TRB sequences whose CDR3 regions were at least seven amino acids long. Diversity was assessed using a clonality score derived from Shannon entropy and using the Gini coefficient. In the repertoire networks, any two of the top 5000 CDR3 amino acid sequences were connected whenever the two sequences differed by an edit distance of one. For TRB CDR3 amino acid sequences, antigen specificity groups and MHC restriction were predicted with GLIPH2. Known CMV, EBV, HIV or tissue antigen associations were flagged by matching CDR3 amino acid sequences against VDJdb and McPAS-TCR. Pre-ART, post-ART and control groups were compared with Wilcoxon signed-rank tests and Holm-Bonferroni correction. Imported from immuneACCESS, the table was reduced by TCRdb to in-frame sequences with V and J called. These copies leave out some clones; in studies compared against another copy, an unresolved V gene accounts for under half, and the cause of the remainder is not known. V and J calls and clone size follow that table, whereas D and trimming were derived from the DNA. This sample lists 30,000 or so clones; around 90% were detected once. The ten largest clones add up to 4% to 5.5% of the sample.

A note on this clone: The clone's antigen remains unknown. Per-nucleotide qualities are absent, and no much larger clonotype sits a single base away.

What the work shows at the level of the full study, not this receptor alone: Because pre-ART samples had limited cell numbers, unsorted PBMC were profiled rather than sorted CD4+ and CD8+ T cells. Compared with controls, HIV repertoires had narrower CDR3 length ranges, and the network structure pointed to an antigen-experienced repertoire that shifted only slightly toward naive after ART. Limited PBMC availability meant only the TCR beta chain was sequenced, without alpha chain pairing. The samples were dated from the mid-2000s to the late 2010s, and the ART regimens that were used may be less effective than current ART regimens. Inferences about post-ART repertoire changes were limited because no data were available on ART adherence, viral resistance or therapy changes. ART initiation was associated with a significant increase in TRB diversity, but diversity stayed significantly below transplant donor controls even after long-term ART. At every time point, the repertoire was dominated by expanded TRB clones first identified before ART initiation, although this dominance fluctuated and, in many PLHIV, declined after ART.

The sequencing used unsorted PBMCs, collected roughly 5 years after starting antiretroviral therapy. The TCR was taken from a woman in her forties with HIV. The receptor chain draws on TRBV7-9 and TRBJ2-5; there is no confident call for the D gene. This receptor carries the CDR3 CASSLAQETQYF. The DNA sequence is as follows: TGTGCCAGCAGCTTAGCACAAGAGACCCAGTACTTC.